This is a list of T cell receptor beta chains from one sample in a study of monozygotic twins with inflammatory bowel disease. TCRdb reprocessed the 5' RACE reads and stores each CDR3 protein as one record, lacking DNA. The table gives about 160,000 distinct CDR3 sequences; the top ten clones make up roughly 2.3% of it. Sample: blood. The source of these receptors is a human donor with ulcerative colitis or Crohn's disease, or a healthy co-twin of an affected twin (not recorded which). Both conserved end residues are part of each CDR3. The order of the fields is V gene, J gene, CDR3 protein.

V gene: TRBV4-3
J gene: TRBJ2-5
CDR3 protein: CASSQGGGEETQYF

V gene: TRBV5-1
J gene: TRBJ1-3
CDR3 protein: CASSLAGYGNTIYF

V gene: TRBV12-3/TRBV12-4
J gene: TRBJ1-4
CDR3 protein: CASSNPGGLHEKLFF

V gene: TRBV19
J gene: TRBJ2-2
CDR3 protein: CASSIEDTGELFF

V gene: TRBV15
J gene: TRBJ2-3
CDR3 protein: CATSRGGDTQYF

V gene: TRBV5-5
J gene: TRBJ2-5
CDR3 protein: CASNDRAYQETQYF

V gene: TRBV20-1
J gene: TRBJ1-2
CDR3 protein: CSARDDRAGRVRAYGYTF

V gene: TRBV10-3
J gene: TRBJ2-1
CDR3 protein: CAISELGKTYNEQFF

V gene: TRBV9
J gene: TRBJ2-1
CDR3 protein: CASSILPLTSGHEQFF

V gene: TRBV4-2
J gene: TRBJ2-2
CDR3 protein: CASSQENGAGGDTGELFF

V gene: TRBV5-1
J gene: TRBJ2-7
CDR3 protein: CASSPWGPGQGMTYEQYF

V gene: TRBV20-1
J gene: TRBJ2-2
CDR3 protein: CSAPTGGGQRNTGELFF

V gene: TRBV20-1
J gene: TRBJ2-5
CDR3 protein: CSAPRGEETQYF

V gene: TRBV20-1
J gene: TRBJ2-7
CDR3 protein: CSAAKEPDYEQYF

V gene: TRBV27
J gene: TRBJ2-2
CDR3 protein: CASSSTSWEYLNTGELFF

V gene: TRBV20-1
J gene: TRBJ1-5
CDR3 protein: CSARKGAGSNQPQHF

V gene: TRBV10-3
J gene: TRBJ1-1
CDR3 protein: CAISENGRVGTEAFF

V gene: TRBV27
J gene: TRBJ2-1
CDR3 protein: CASSLDSLGTGDWNEQFF

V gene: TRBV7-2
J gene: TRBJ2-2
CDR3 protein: CASSLGVANTGELFF

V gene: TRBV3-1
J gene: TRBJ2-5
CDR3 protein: CASSQGTLAGAQETQYF

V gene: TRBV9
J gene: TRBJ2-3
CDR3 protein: CASSARTSGGAKDTPYF

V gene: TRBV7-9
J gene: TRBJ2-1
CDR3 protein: CASSPVGRYYNEQFF

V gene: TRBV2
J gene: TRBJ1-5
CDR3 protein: CASSEGLQGSQPQHF

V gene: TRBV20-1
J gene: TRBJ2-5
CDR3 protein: CSARKLAGEGETQYF

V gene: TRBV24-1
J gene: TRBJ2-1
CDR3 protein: CATSDAHRGRDNEQFF

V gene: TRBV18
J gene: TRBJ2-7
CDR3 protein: CASSLRLAGLGDEQYF

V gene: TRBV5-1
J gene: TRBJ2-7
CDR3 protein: CASSLGGEHEQYF

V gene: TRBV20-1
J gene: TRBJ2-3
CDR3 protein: CSARDVAGLTDTQYF

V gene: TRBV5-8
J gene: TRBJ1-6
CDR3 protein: CASSLRKSERGNSPLHF

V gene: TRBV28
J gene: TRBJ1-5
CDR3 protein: CATKMGGVSNQPQHF

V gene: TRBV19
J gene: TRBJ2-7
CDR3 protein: CASSMGTGGPYEQYF

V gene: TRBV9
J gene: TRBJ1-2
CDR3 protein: CASSVGGSEGYGYTF

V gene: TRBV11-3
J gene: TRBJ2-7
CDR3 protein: CASSLTGDRYEQYF

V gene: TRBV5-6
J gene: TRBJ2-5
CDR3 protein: CASSLGRGRPETQYF

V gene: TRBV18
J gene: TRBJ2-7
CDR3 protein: CASSPPGDRLTRQYF

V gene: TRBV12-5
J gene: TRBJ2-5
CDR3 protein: CASGLILGQGTKTQYF

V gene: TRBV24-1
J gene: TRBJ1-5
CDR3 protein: CATSIGGQPQHF

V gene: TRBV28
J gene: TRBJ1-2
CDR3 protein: CASSLRQGGYGYTF

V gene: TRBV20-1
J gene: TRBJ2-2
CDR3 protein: CSARDKATANTGELFF

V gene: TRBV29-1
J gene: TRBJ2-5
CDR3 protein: CSVGQGGWTQYF

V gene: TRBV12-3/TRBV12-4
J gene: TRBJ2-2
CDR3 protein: CASSLRSGRGSNTGELFF

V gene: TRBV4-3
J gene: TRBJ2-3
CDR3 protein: CASSQDRPIPRSTDTQYF

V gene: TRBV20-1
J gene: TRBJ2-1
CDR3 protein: CSAPKGAGDNEQFF

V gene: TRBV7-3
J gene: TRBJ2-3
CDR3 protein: CASSLVSTGLSTDTQYF

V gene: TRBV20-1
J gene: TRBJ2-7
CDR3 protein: CSAKTASPSYEQYF

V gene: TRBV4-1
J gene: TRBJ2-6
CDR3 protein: CASSQWASGANVLTF

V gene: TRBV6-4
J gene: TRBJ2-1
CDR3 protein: CATIPGQVYNEQFF

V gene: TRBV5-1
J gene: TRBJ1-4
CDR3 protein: CASSPGGAEEWAEKLFF

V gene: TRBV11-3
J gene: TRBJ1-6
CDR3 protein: CASSLSGQGPTPLHF

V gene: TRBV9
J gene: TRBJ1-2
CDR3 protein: CASERSYGYTF

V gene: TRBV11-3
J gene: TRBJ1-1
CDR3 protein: CASSPQGTEAFF

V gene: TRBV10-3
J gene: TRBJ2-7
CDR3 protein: CAITSGQWGTYEQYF

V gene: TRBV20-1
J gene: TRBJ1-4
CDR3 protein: CSARGTGRGPRETNEKLFF